This T cell receptor beta chain appears in the sequencing data of a study of T cells in Graves' hyperthyroidism and ophthalmopathy. Ten or more counts support this clonotype. Amplified TCR beta CDR3 regions came from RNA transcripts. First-round RT-PCR with HTBI primers amplified the TCR CDR3 region. TCRdb re-analysed the multiplex PCR reads in MiXCR, keeping a single row per CDR3 protein. Altogether around 240,000 distinct CDR3 sequences are present, 14% to 15% being singletons, with the ten largest covering about an eighth. Germline CDR1 is SGHDT and CDR2 is YYEEEE. The CDR3 spans 12 residues. The V end lost 5 bases, the J end lost 6 bases, and 9 bases lay between the germline ends.

The specimen was blood. This clonotype was obtained from a woman in her forties with Graves' hyperthyroidism that later progressed to Graves' ophthalmopathy. The chain carries TRBV5-6 and TRBJ2-1; weak D call: TRBD2 (5 bases). The CDR3 DNA is TGTGCCAGCAGGGTTGCGGGCAATGAGCAGTTCTTC. Its translation: CASRVAGNEQFF.